The next 5 T cell receptor beta chains were all read from a single sample in a study of breast tumors, draining lymph nodes, adjacent tissues. TCRdb called the multiplex PCR reads again in MiXCR, with one record for every CDR3 protein. The sample records about 200,000 distinct CDR3 sequences, roughly 31% being singletons. Breast cancer patients provided tissue from their axillary draining lymph nodes. The specimen sequenced was axillary lymph node tissue. The receptor set was obtained from a female donor with breast cancer. Some clones in this sample may be carry-over from other donors' samples.

This clonotype was picked up many times. The rearrangement uses TRBV2 and TRBJ2-3, with D perhaps TRBD2 (6 bases). The germline V and J ends were trimmed by 5 bases and 4 bases, with 13 bases remaining between them. Germline loops: CDR1 SNHLY, CDR2 FYNNEI. CDR3 length: 14 residues. CDR3 protein: CASSWTISPDTQYF. Here the CDR3 DNA reads TGTGCCAGCAGTTGGACTATTTCCCCAGATACGCAGTATTTT.

There are many counts of this clonotype. The rearrangement joins TRBV7-3 to TRBJ2-1; 8 bases line up with TRBD2. The V gene end was trimmed by 5 bases and the J gene end by 8 bases; junction bases not matched to a gene: 8. The CDR3 is made up of 14 amino acids. Germline CDR1 is SGHTA and CDR2 is FQGTGA. The CDR3, as DNA: TGTGCCAGCAGCCCAAATAGCGGGGAGTATGAGCAGTTCTTC. This sequence encodes CASSPNSGEYEQFF. Full variable domain (remainder filled in from reference TRBV7-3 and TRBJ2-1): GAGVSQTPSNKVTEKGKYVELRCDPISGHTALYWYRQSLGQGPEFLIYFQGTGAADDSGLPNDRFFAVRPEGSVSTLKIQRTERGDSAVYLCASSPNSGEYEQFFGPGTRLTVL.

This clonotype was observed at least ten times. The rearrangement links TRBV14 to TRBJ1-2; TRBD1 might be the D (6 bases). This CDR3 is 13 amino acids long. The V gene lost 1 base and the J gene lost 7 bases, with 10 bases spanning the gap. The germline V gene has CDR1 SGHDN and CDR2 FVKESK. The CDR3 sequence is CASSQVKGGGYTF. The CDR3, as DNA: TGTGCCAGCAGCCAAGTGAAAGGGGGTGGCTACACCTTC.

In this sample, this clonotype turned up a few times. The V call is TRBV7-9, the J call TRBJ1-1, with D possibly TRBD1 on 6 matching bases. Trimming took 5 bases from V and 5 from J, leaving 15 bases between them. This CDR3 comprises 14 residues. Germline V gene data show CDR1 as SEHNR and CDR2 as FQNEAQ (reference sequence). The CDR3 bases are TGTGCCAGCAGCCACAGGGAGGGTGGGACTGAAGCTTTCTTT. Residues: CASSHREGGTEAFF. Variable domain in full (rest from reference TRBV7-9 and TRBJ1-1): DTGVSQNPRHKITKRGQNVTFRCDPISEHNRLYWYRQTLGQGPEFLTYFQNEAQLEKSRLLSDRFSAERPKGSFSTLEIQRTEQGDSAMYLCASSHREGGTEAFFGQGTRLTVV.

The CDR3 reads CASSPGTGGFSEKLFF. Written as DNA, the CDR3 is TGTGCCAGCAGCCCCGGGACAGGGGGCTTTAGTGAAAAACTGTTTTTT. The chain combines TRBV7-9 with TRBJ1-4; TRBD1 aligns across 12 bases. With V trimmed by 5 bases and J by 7 bases, 8 bases remained unmatched. The CDR3 runs to 16 residues. CDR1 is SEHNR and CDR2 is FQNEAQ in the germline V gene (reference sequence).